The clone carrying this T cell receptor beta chain was seen a single time. Generated by immunoSEQ multiplex PCR, the TCRdb table keeps only in-frame clones and is missing some. The data show around 9,300 clones, about 93% seen once. The data derive from a study of graft-versus-host responses after intestinal transplantation. Whole-study context: Isolated intestinal, liver-intestinal, or multivisceral transplants had been given to the recipients.

This CDR3 comprises 15 residues. Unmatched junction bases numbered 1, after V lost 0 bases and J lost 1 base. Germline assignment: CDR1 SGDLS and CDR2 YYNGEE. J is TRBJ2-1 and V is TRBV9; TRBD2 aligns across 7 bases. The sample in question was PBMCs, obtained 43 to 45 days after intestinal transplant. The receptor comes from a human patient who received an intestinal transplant, so some T cells may come from the graft donor. The CDR3 spells CASSVGGGSYNEQFF. CDR3 sequence (DNA): TGTGCCAGCAGCGTAGGCGGGGGTTCCTACAATGAGCAGTTCTTC.